This TCR beta chain stems from a study of metastatic and nonmetastatic thyroid tumors. Study context: Repertoires from blood and tumor or nodule tissue of malignant and benign thyroid patients were compared. The study, taken as a whole, reports: In blood and tumor, TCR beta diversity was reportedly significantly higher in malignant thyroid tumors than in benign nodules.

All patients reached thyroid surgery having received no treatment beforehand. This clone was observed many times. The target antigen is unknown. This CDR3 spans 11 amino acids. Germline loops: CDR1 MDHEN, CDR2 SYDVKM. V lost 5 bases to trimming and J lost 4 bases, with 6 bases between them. How the authors handled the data: CDR3 differences across clinicopathological groups were used to build a distant-metastasis classifier for papillary thyroid cancer. TCRdb used MiXCR to call clones anew from the PCR reads. TCRdb, not the authors, supplied the V and J calls. The table shows fewer than 40,000 clones, with roughly 17% occurring only once.

The receptor was isolated from a male donor with papillary thyroid cancer or a benign thyroid nodule (not recorded which). Some clones in this sample may be carry-over from other donors' samples. Sequencing input: blood. The chain employs TRBV28 and TRBJ2-7; no reliable D call. Written as DNA, the CDR3 is TGTGCCAGCAGTGGACGGTACGAGCAGTACTTC. Translation: CASSGRYEQYF.